A selection of T cell receptor beta chains follows, all from one sample in a study of T cells in Graves' hyperthyroidism and ophthalmopathy. TCRdb re-analysed the multiplex PCR reads in MiXCR, keeping a single row per CDR3 protein. The sample lists more than 350,000 distinct CDR3 sequences, about 15% occurring once. Sequencing was done on a sample of blood. The receptor set was obtained from a woman younger than 45 with Graves' ophthalmopathy. Both conserved end residues are part of each CDR3. A D gene is named only where the DNA matches it firmly. Rows may omit the clone size; those that give it use once, few, many or a size class.

18,TRBV6-5,-,-,TRBJ1-5,TGTGCCAGCAGTTACACAGGGCCGGGGGCGTATAGCAATCAGCCCCAGCATTTT,CASSYTGPGAYSNQPQHF
11,TRBV9,-,-,TRBJ1-2,TGTGCCAGCAGCGGAACTCATGGCTACACCTTC,CASSGTHGYTF
14,TRBV24-1,-,many,TRBJ2-3,TGTGCCACCAGTGATTTGGGAGCGCCAGATACGCAGTATTTT,CATSDLGAPDTQYF
16,TRBV2,TRBD1,many,TRBJ1-2,TGTGCCAGCAGCGGACAGGTCCGGGGGGGGAACTATGGCTACACCTTC,CASSGQVRGGNYGYTF
17,TRBV7-8,-,many,TRBJ2-2,TGTGCCAGCAGCCCCCGACCCCCTCGGTGGAACACCGGGGAGCTGTTTTTT,CASSPRPPRWNTGELFF
14,TRBV12-3/TRBV12-4,-,many,TRBJ1-3,TGTGCCAGCAGCCCACCAGGAATGGGAAACACCATATATTTT,CASSPPGMGNTIYF
14,TRBV20-1,-,-,TRBJ1-5,TGCAGTGCCAGTGACGCATTCAGCAGTCAGCCCCAGCATTTT,CSASDAFSSQPQHF
14,TRBV20-1,-,many,TRBJ2-7,TGCAGTGCTGGCAGGGGTATGCGGACCTACGAGCAGTACTTC,CSAGRGMRTYEQYF
13,TRBV3-1,TRBD1,many,TRBJ1-1,TGTGCCAGCAGCCACCGGGACAGGGGTGAAGCTTTCTTT,CASSHRDRGEAFF
17,TRBV12-3/TRBV12-4,TRBD1,many,TRBJ1-3,TGTGCCAGCAGTTGGTGGACAGGGTTACCCTCTGGAAACACCATATATTTT,CASSWWTGLPSGNTIYF
16,TRBV5-6,-,few,TRBJ1-5,TGTGCCAGCAGCTTAATGGAGGTTAATAGCAATCAGCCCCAGCATTTT,CASSLMEVNSNQPQHF
14,TRBV7-8,-,many,TRBJ2-7,TGTGCCAGCAGCCCTGTGACGAAATCCTACGAGCAGTACTTC,CASSPVTKSYEQYF
13,TRBV24-1,-,many,TRBJ2-7,TGTGCCACCAGTAACGGGGTTTCCTACGAGCAGTACTTC,CATSNGVSYEQYF
17,TRBV5-1,-,-,TRBJ2-7,TGCGCCAGCAGCTTGGGGTGGTCTTCCCGTGGCTCCTACGAGCAGTACTTC,CASSLGWSSRGSYEQYF
13,TRBV29-1,TRBD1,-,TRBJ1-2,TGCAGCGTTGAAGATACAGGGGACTATGGCTACACCTTC,CSVEDTGDYGYTF
19,TRBV7-9,TRBD1,many,TRBJ2-7,TGTGCCAGCAGCTCCGGCGCCGGGACAGGGGCCCCCCACTACGTCGAGCAGTACTTC,CASSSGAGTGAPHYVEQYF
14,TRBV6-1,TRBD1,many,TRBJ1-1,TGTGCCAGCACGCCCTGGCCGACAGGGGATGAAGCTTTCTTT,CASTPWPTGDEAFF
14,TRBV13,TRBD2,-,TRBJ2-1,TGTGCCAGCAGCCCCCGGGACTACTACAATGAGCAGTTCTTC,CASSPRDYYNEQFF
14,TRBV7-9,-,many,TRBJ2-2,TGTGCCAGCAGCGCCGCAGGGTCCACCGGGGAGCTGTTTTTT,CASSAAGSTGELFF
15,TRBV6-1,TRBD2,many,TRBJ2-1,TGTGCCAGCTCGGGACTAGCGGGGGGGCGGAATGAGCAGTTCTTC,CASSGLAGGRNEQFF
16,TRBV20-1,-,many,TRBJ1-2,TGCAGTGCAGCATTGTCAGGGATGACGACCGTGTGGGGCTACACCTTC,CSAALSGMTTVWGYTF
16,TRBV7-2,-,many,TRBJ2-2,TGTGCCAGCAGCCCAGGGGGGGGGCTGAACACCGGGGAGCTGTTTTTT,CASSPGGGLNTGELFF
13,TRBV20-1,TRBD1,many,TRBJ1-2,TGCAGTGCTAGCGCGGTACAGGGGAGCGGCTACACCTTC,CSASAVQGSGYTF